This TCR beta chain was sequenced for a study of blood T cell repertoires in COVID-19 (dated by TCRdb to the early 2020s). Broadly, across the study: Samples covering the acute and convalescent phases of COVID-19 were provided by collaborators in the United States, Italy and Spain. Deeply sampled blood TCRbeta repertoires from subjects exposed to, actively infected with, or recovered from COVID-19 were included in the dataset. The material from the prospective study consisted of cDNA or gDNA derived from T cells, B-cell-depleted T cells, or PBMCs. The repertoires were made available in a free public database intended to serve as a resource for research on the immune response to SARS-CoV-2. The sample metadata nearly always contained a de-identified subject ID, COVID-19 status, age in years and sex. Where HLA class I and class II types were available, the types were taken from metadata supplied by the sample provider, not from assay-based typing. The samples were drawn from two sources: the first 160 participants of the ongoing ImmuneRACE study, and fewer than 1,500 subjects contributed by 6 global collaborators.

This clone appeared once. The clone's antigen remains unknown. No much larger clonotype is one base removed from it; base qualities were not supplied. The CDR3 measures 12 amino acids from cysteine to phenylalanine. CDR3 DNA is the only sequence kept; it has 36 bases, read in frame from the first base. CDR1 and CDR2, looked up from the germline V gene (reference sequence), are GTSNPN and SVGIG. V and J are truncated by 0 bases and 8 bases respectively, leaving an intervening sequence of 10 bases. Participants in the prospective study were enrolled through a virtual design, were aged roughly 18 to 100 years, and lived in under 25 United States geographic areas. In the prospective study, participants were assigned to cohorts based on the clinical history participants reported in a screening survey and a study questionnaire. Recovered participants in ImmuneRACE Cohort 3 were defined by two consecutive negative NP/OP PCR tests, clearance by a healthcare professional, or resolution of symptoms. Each participant in the prospective study had whole blood, serum and a nasopharyngeal or oropharyngeal swab collected by mobile phlebotomists. Prospective study participants could optionally give additional blood draws and questionnaires over an approximately 2-month period. Blood samples from the prospective study were shipped frozen or at room temperature prior to DNA extraction.

What the authors observed across the whole study: Clinical and demographic metadata were provided uncurated, with the amount varying by source and participant.

TCRbeta CDR3 regions were amplified from genomic DNA by means of the immunoSEQ Assay, a bias-controlled multiplex PCR. In the authors' own workflow: The number of nucleated cells in each sample was estimated by amplification of reference gene primers within the assay. To quantify the absolute abundance of each unique TCRbeta CDR3 rearrangement, sequence reads were collapsed and filtered. For each sample, productive Simpson clonality was calculated as the square root of Simpson's diversity index over productive rearrangements. TCRdb took this table from immuneACCESS and kept in-frame rearrangements with V and J called. Such tables lack part of the clones; where checked against another copy, unresolved V genes explain under half of the gap, and the rest is unexplained. D and trimming were read from the DNA, whereas the V and J calls and clone size are those reported in that table. This sample comprises under 150,000 clones, 70% to 90% of them detected only once. Roughly 2.2% of the sample lies in the top ten.

Sequencing used PBMCs or T cells enriched from blood (not recorded which). The V and J segments used are TRBV30 and TRBJ1-2; the D gene is not confidently resolved. The receptor comes from a woman aged 45 to 65 who had recovered from COVID-19. The DNA reads as follows: TGTGCCTGGAGTGTTCAGGCCCGGGGCTACACCTTC. This gives the protein CAWSVQARGYTF.